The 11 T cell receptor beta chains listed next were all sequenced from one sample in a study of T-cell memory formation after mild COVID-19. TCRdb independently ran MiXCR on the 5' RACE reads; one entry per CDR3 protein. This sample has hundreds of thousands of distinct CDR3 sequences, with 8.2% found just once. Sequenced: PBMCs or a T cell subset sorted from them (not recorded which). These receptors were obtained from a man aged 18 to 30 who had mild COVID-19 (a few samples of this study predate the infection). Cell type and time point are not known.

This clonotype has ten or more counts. The CDR3 loop reads CASSLNRHTDTQYF. The CDR3 DNA sequence: TGTGCCAGCAGCTTAAACCGACACACAGATACGCAGTATTTT. The genes are TRBV7-2 and TRBJ2-3; D ambiguous. This CDR3 region has 14 residues. Germline V gives CDR1 SGHTA, CDR2 FQGNSA. Trimming stripped 2 bases from V and 2 bases from J, with 8 bases between.

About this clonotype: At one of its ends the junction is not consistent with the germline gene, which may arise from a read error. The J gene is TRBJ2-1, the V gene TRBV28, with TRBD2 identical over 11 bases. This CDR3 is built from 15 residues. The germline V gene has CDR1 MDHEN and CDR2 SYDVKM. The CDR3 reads CDSREISGGAREQFF. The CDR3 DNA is TGTGACAGCAGGGAAATTAGCGGGGGGGCAAGGGAGCAGTTCTTC. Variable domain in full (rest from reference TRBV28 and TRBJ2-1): DVKVTQSSRYLVKRTGEKVFLECVQDMDHENMFWYRQDPGLGLRLIYFSYDVKMKEKGDIPEGYSVSREKKERFSLILESASTNQTSMYLCDSREISGGAREQFFGPGTRLTVL.

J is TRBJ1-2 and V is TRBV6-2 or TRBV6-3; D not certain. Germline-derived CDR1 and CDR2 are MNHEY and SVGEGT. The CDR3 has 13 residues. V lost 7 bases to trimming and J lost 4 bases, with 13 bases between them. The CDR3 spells CASTYDKAYGYTF. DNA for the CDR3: TGTGCCAGCACCTACGATAAGGCCTATGGCTACACCTTC.

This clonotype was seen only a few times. CDR3 nucleotide sequence: TGTGCCAGCAGCTTAGTGGGGATTACCGGGGAGCTGTTTTTT. Translated, it gives CASSLVGITGELFF. The chain is built from TRBV7-2 and TRBJ2-2; D is unresolved. V was clipped by 1 base and J by 5 bases, with 8 bases between them. Germline V gives CDR1 SGHTA, CDR2 FQGNSA. This CDR3 spans 14 amino acids. Full variable domain (remainder filled in from reference TRBV7-2 and TRBJ2-2): GAGVSQSPSNKVTEKGKDVELRCDPISGHTALYWYRQSLGQGLEFLIYFQGNSAPDKSGLPSDRFSAERTGGSVSTLTIQRTQQEDSAVYLCASSLVGITGELFFGEGSRLTVL.

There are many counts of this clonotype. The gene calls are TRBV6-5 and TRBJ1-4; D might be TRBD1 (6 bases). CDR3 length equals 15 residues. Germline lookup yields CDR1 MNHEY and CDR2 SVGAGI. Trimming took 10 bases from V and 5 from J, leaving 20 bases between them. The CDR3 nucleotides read TGTGCCACGGGCTTGGGGGCGTATGACAATGAAAAACTGTTTTTT. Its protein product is CATGLGAYDNEKLFF.

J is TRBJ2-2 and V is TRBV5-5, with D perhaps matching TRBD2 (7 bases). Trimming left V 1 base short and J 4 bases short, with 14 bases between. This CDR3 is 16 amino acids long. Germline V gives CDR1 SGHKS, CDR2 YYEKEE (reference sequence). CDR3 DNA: TGTGCCAGCAGCTTGTGGGGGGGCCGTATCACCGGGGAGCTGTTTTTT. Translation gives CASSLWGGRITGELFF.

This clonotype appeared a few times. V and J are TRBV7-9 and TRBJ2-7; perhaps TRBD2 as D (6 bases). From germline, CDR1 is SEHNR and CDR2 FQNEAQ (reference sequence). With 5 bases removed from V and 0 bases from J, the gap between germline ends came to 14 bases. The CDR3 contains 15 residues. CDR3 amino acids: CASSVGSGNSYEQYF. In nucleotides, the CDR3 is TGTGCCAGCAGCGTCGGTAGCGGTAACTCCTACGAGCAGTACTTC.

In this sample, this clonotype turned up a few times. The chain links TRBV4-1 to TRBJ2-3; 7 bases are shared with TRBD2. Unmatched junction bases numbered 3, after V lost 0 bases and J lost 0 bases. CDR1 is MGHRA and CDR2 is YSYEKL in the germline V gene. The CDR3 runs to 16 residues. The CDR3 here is CASSQEAGSSTDTQYF. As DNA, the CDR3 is TGCGCCAGCAGCCAAGAAGCGGGGTCTAGCACAGATACGCAGTATTTT.

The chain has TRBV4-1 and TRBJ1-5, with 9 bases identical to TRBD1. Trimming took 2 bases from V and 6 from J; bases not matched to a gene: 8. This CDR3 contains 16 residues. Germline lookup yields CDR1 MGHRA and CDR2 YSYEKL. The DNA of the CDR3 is TGCGCCAGCAGCCAAACACCGGGACAGGGCGGTCAGCCCCAGCATTTT. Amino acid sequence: CASSQTPGQGGQPQHF.

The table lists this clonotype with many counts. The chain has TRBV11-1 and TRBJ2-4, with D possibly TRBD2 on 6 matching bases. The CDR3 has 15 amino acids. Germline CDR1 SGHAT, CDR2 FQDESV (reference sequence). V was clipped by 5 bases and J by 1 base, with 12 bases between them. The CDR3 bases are TGTGCCAGCAGCCCTAAGGAGGGTGCCAAAAACATTCAGTACTTC. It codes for CASSPKEGAKNIQYF.

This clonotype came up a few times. For the CDR3, the DNA is TGCAGCGTTATCATGACAGGGTGGGGGGAGACCCAGTACTTC. It translates to CSVIMTGWGETQYF. This chain connects TRBV29-1 to TRBJ2-5; TRBD1 matches 7 bases. V lost 5 bases, J lost 5 bases, and 11 bases stayed unmatched. This CDR3 is 14 amino acids long. Germline V gives CDR1 SQVTM, CDR2 ANQGSEA.